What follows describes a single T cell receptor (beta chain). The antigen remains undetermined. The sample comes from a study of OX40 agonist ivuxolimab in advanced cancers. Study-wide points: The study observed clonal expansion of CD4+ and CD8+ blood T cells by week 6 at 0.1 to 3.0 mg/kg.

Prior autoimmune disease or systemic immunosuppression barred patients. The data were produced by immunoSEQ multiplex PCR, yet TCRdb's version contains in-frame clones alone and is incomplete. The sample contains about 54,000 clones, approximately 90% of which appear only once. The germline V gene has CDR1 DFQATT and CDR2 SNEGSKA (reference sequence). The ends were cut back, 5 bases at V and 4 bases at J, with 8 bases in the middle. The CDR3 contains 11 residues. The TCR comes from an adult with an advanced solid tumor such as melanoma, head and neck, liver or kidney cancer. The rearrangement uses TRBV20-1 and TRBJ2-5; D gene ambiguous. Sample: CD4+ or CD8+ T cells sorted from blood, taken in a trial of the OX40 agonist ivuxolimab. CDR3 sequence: CSAVTAETQYF. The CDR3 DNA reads TGCAGTGCTGTCACCGCAGAGACCCAGTACTTC.